This T cell receptor beta chain was found in a study of low-dose radiotherapy and immunotherapy resistance in tumors. Overall study: The study delivered 0.5 Gy per fraction every 2 weeks to Cohort 1, totaling 6.5 Gy.

This clonotype was seen a few times. Regarding time point: after trial treatment. The sample's treatment: LDRT plus nivolumab, ipilimumab, low-dose cyclophosphamide and aspirin (RACIN trial). The CDR3 is 12 residues long. V was clipped by 11 bases and J by 4 bases, with 13 bases between them. Germline V gives CDR1 ENHRY, CDR2 SYGVKD. For amplifying TCRs, the PCR ran for 15 to 20 cycles with Phusion, which was used together with a constant-region primer and the adapter on the V primers. Each CDR3 protein gets one entry after TCRdb re-called the reads with MiXCR. The sample holds roughly 50,000 distinct CDR3 sequences, roughly 31% seen once.

Specimen: PBMCs, collected after low-dose radiotherapy plus immunotherapy. The TCR was taken from a male donor with rectosigmoid adenocarcinoma. This chain links TRBV10-3 with TRBJ2-3, with D uncertain. The CDR3 sequence: CAPFWAPDTQYF. The CDR3 nucleotides read TGTGCCCCATTTTGGGCCCCAGATACGCAGTATTTT.